Listed below are T cell receptor beta chains from one sample, sequenced in a study of human T cells and chemical hapten exposure. TCRdb reprocessed the RACE reads with MiXCR, giving one entry per CDR3 protein. The table includes some 360,000 distinct CDR3 sequences, about 5.1% detected once. Material: whole blood, obtained in connection with sensitization to the hapten diphenylcyclopropenone (DPC). All receptors derive from a woman aged 50 to 60 with alopecia areata. Some clones in this sample may be carry-over from other donors' samples. Each CDR3 is given with its conserved first and last residue. D genes are given only for firm matches. Not every row has a clone size; where given, it reads once, few, many or a size class.

>TRBJ1-1|TRBV27|-|many
TGTGCCAGCAGTTTTTTCGGAGGTGAAGCTTTCTTT
CASSFFGGEAFF
>TRBJ1-1|TRBV20-1|TRBD1|few
TGCAGTGCTAGGGGGACAGGGTCTGAAGGAAAGATGAACACTGAAGCTTTCTTT
CSARGTGSEGKMNTEAFF
>TRBJ2-3|TRBV20-1|-|few
TGCAGTGCTAGACCTACTAGCCCCCCAGATACGCAGTATTTT
CSARPTSPPDTQYF
>TRBJ1-6|TRBV11-2|-|many
TGTGCCATCAGGGTTTCTAGCAATTCACCCCTCCACTTT
CAIRVSSNSPLHF
>TRBJ2-1|TRBV24-1|-|few
TGTGCCACCAGTAGCGTGGGTAGCTCCTACAATGAGCAGTTCTTC
CATSSVGSSYNEQFF
>TRBJ1-2|TRBV6-6|-|-
TGTGCCAGCGCCACTCCACTGCAATCTGATGGCTACACCTTC
CASATPLQSDGYTF
>TRBJ1-2|TRBV2|-|many
TGTGCCAGCAGTGAAACGTATAACTATGGCTACACCTTC
CASSETYNYGYTF
>TRBJ1-1|TRBV27|-|-
TGTGCCAGCAGTTTCCAAATTGGGACTGAAGCTTTCTTT
CASSFQIGTEAFF
>TRBJ2-7|TRBV30|TRBD1|many
TGTGCCGGTGGACAGGGAGTCTACGAGCAGTACTTC
CAGGQGVYEQYF
>TRBJ2-3|TRBV6-2/TRBV6-3|-|-
TGTGCCAGCAGTTACCCCGGAGGGCCGGCAGATACGCAGTATTTT
CASSYPGGPADTQYF
>TRBJ2-7|TRBV12-3/TRBV12-4|-|many
TGTGCCAGCAGCCGACTTTACGAGCAGTACTTC
CASSRLYEQYF
>TRBJ2-7|TRBV18|-|many
TGTGCCAGCCAAGCGCGAGCGGGTACCTCCTACGAGCAGTACTTC
CASQARAGTSYEQYF
>TRBJ1-1|TRBV5-1|TRBD1|few
TGCGCCAGCAGCTTTTACGTGGGGACAGACTACACTGAAGCTTTCTTT
CASSFYVGTDYTEAFF
>TRBJ2-3|TRBV11-2|-|-
TGTGCCAGCAGCTTAGCTGGGACTTACGGCACAGATACGCAGTATTTT
CASSLAGTYGTDTQYF
>TRBJ2-7|TRBV6-6|TRBD1|many
TGTGCCAGCAGCCGCGGGACAGGGGGCGAGCAGTACTTC
CASSRGTGGEQYF
>TRBJ2-5|TRBV6-5|TRBD1|many
TGTGCCAGCAGTGCCCGCCGGGACAGACCTCAAGAGACCCAGTACTTC
CASSARRDRPQETQYF
>TRBJ2-3|TRBV7-2|TRBD1|-
TGTGCCAGCAGCTTTACAGGGGTCAGAGATACGCAGTATTTT
CASSFTGVRDTQYF
>TRBJ2-5|TRBV5-6|-|-
TGTGCCAGCAGCTTAGCTAGAGGGACCCAGTACTTC
CASSLARGTQYF
>TRBJ2-1|TRBV6-5|-|few
TGTGCCAGCAGTCCCTATACGGCGGAGACCAATGAGCAGTTCTTC
CASSPYTAETNEQFF
>TRBJ2-4|TRBV29-1|-|few
TGCAGCGTTGAAGCGCGACACAGAGCCAAAAACATTCAGTACTTC
CSVEARHRAKNIQYF
>TRBJ2-1|TRBV9|-|many
TGTGCCAGCAGCGTTGCCCCGGCCCGCAATGAGCAGTTCTTC
CASSVAPARNEQFF
>TRBJ2-7|TRBV15|-|many
TGTGCCACCAGTCTTGAGGGTTACGAGCAGTACTTC
CATSLEGYEQYF
>TRBJ2-3|TRBV20-1|-|few
TGCAGTGCTAGACGAAGCCAAACTCCCACAGATACGCAGTATTTT
CSARRSQTPTDTQYF
>TRBJ2-3|TRBV10-3|-|few
TGTGCCATCAGTGAACCCGCAGGGGCTAGCACAGATACGCAGTATTTT
CAISEPAGASTDTQYF
>TRBJ2-3|TRBV11-3|-|many
TGTGCCAGCAGCTTAGGTCGGGGGCTCGCAGATACGCAGTATTTT
CASSLGRGLADTQYF
>TRBJ1-5|TRBV7-2|-|-
TGTGCCAGCAGCTTACTCCTGAATAGCAATCAGCCCCAGCATTTT
CASSLLLNSNQPQHF
>TRBJ2-4|TRBV7-6|-|many
TGTGCCAGCAGCCCCACAGGGTCATGGGTTCAGTACTTC
CASSPTGSWVQYF
>TRBJ2-2|TRBV27|-|few
TGTGCCAGCAGTTTATGGGCGACCAACACCGGGGAGCTGTTTTTT
CASSLWATNTGELFF
>TRBJ2-7|TRBV3-1|TRBD2|many
TGTGCCAGCAGCCAAGGGACTAGCGGGAGGGCGTACTTC
CASSQGTSGRAYF
>TRBJ1-1|TRBV18|-|few
TGTGCCAGCTCGCGCGGGCCAGGGTCGGGGGACACTGAAGCTTTCTTT
CASSRGPGSGDTEAFF
>TRBJ2-4|TRBV10-2|-|many
TGCGCCAGCAGTGAGTCAGGGAGGGACAGAATTCTAGCCAAAAACATTCAGTACTTC
CASSESGRDRILAKNIQYF
>TRBJ2-7|TRBV27|TRBD1|many
TGTGCCAGCAGCACCCCCGGGACAGGGAGGTACTTC
CASSTPGTGRYF
>TRBJ2-6|TRBV19|-|many
TGTGCCAGTAGTATAGTACGGCAGTCTGGGGCCAACGTCCTGACTTTC
CASSIVRQSGANVLTF
>TRBJ2-3|TRBV7-2|TRBD1|many
TGTGCCAGCAGGCAAACAGGGGTGGATACGCAGTATTTT
CASRQTGVDTQYF
>TRBJ1-1|TRBV14|-|-
TGTGCCAGCAGCCAAACGAGGGGAAAGACTGAAGCTTTCTTT
CASSQTRGKTEAFF
>TRBJ2-5|TRBV11-2|TRBD1|-
TGTGCCAGCAGCTCCACCGGGACAGGGGAAGAGACCCAGTACTTC
CASSSTGTGEETQYF
>TRBJ2-1|TRBV21-1|-|many
TGTGCCAGCAGCAACCATTGGCTCCTAGCGGGGCGGAGCTCCTACAATGAGCAGTTCTTC
CASSNHWLLAGRSSYNEQFF
>TRBJ2-5|TRBV29-1|TRBD1|many
TGCAGCGTCCCGGGACAGGCTGCTGAGACCCAGTACTTC
CSVPGQAAETQYF
>TRBJ2-3|TRBV5-6|-|many
TGTGCCAGCAGCTCCCCCCCGGGAGCGGGCACAGATACGCAGTATTTT
CASSSPPGAGTDTQYF
>TRBJ1-1|TRBV14|-|-
TGTGCCAGCAGCCGAGAGGGCCGGGGAGGGGAAGCTTTCTTT
CASSREGRGGEAFF
>TRBJ2-1|TRBV4-3|-|few
TGCGCCAGCAGCCTGGCGGGGAACTCGGATGAGCAGTTCTTC
CASSLAGNSDEQFF
>TRBJ2-3|TRBV27|-|many
TGTGCCAGCAGTCATGGAGGAGGGAGGACAGATACGCAGTATTTT
CASSHGGGRTDTQYF
>TRBJ2-7|TRBV4-1|TRBD1|many
TGCGCCAGCAGCCCCTCTCCGGGACAGGGCGAGGTCGAGCAGTACTTC
CASSPSPGQGEVEQYF
>TRBJ2-7|TRBV5-1|-|-
TGCGCCAGCAGTTTTGGTAGCAGGCCCTCGGTCGAGCAGTACTTC
CASSFGSRPSVEQYF
>TRBJ1-1|TRBV28|-|many
TGTGCCAGCAGTTCCTATCTCAGGGGAACTGAAGCTTTCTTT
CASSSYLRGTEAFF
>TRBJ1-2|TRBV28|TRBD1|-
TGTGCCAGCAGCCTAAGGACAGGGGCGAACTTGTATGGCTACACCTTC
CASSLRTGANLYGYTF
>TRBJ2-1|TRBV18|-|many
TGTGCCAGCTCACGACTTACAGAGTTTGGGCGCAATGAGCAGTTCTTC
CASSRLTEFGRNEQFF
>TRBJ2-4|TRBV4-2|-|many
TGTGCCAGCAGCCTAACTAGCAGGATAGGTGACATTCAGTACTTC
CASSLTSRIGDIQYF
>TRBJ2-7|TRBV29-1|-|many
TGCAGCGTTGCCCGATTTGCCCAATTCTCCTACGAGCAGTACTTC
CSVARFAQFSYEQYF
>TRBJ2-3|TRBV7-2|TRBD2|-
TGTGCCAGCAGCCTCGGGACTAGCAGAGATACGCAGTATTTT
CASSLGTSRDTQYF